This TCR beta chain was sequenced during a study of blood T cell repertoires in COVID-19 (dated by TCRdb to 2019 to 2021). Looking at the study overall: The collaborator samples originated in the United States, Italy and Spain and spanned the acute and convalescent phases of COVID-19. HLA class I and class II types, where available, came from metadata supplied by the sample provider rather than from assay-based typing. Samples were obtained from the ongoing ImmuneRACE study (first 160 participants) and from 1,254 subjects provided by 6 global collaborators. The repertoires were released in a freely available public database intended as a resource for research on the immune response to SARS-CoV-2. The dataset comprised deeply sampled blood TCRbeta repertoires from subjects exposed to, actively infected with, or recovered from COVID-19. The prospective study material was composed of cDNA or gDNA derived from T cells, B-cell-depleted T cells, or PBMCs. A de-identified subject ID, COVID-19 status, age in years and sex were almost always included in the sample metadata.

Based on the germline V gene, the CDR1 and CDR2 sequences are KGHDR and SFDVKD. The junction shows trimming of 5 bases on V and 9 bases on J, plus 10 bases between the germline ends. Reading from cysteine to phenylalanine, the CDR3 counts 13 amino acids. Kept here is only the CDR3 DNA, which spans 39 bases and is read in frame from base 1. TCRbeta CDR3 regions were amplified from genomic DNA by means of the immunoSEQ Assay, a bias-controlled multiplex PCR. Regarding the original processing steps: Within the assay, amplification of reference gene primers was used to estimate how many nucleated cells each sample contained. To quantify the absolute abundance of each unique TCRbeta CDR3 rearrangement, sequence reads were collapsed and filtered. For each sample, productive Simpson clonality was calculated by taking the square root of Simpson's diversity index across productive rearrangements. This is the immuneACCESS table as TCRdb keeps it, with only in-frame sequences that have V and J called. A part of the clones is gone; compared with another copy, unresolved V genes explain less than half, and the rest is unexplained. That table supplies the V and J calls and clone size; D and trimming were determined from the DNA. The sample records 250,000 to 300,000 clones, around 89% of which are singletons. Of the sample, about 5% is held by the ten largest clones.

Comment on this clone: It has no known antigen specificity. No much larger clonotype is one base removed from it; base qualities were not supplied.

Each collaborating institution followed its own protocols to collect whole blood in K2EDTA tubes. For TCRbeta analysis, collaborators shipped samples in one of three forms: frozen whole blood, isolated PBMCs, or DNA extracted from either of those sample types. Paper-wide results and their limitations: The amount of clinical and demographic metadata varied by source and participant and was provided uncurated.

Recombination joined TRBV24-1 with TRBJ1-6, and TRBD1 may be the D gene, going by 5 matching bases. The sequenced sample consisted of peripheral blood. This TCR came from a man aged 35-49 years with acute or convalescent COVID-19. The DNA reads as follows: TGTGCCACCAGTGGTTCCAGGGCTTCACCCCTCCACTTT. This encodes CATSGSRASPLHF.